This entry features one TCR beta chain sequence. Its antigen is unidentified. Previously, flow cytometry had revealed CD8+CD57+ cell expansion in the patients chosen for sequencing. The data belong to a study of CD8+CD57+ T cells in acquired aplastic anemia. Study observations and caveats: Diversity was reduced in patient CD8+CD57+ cells relative to total CD4+ and CD8+ pools.

V lost 3 bases and J lost 5, with 23 bases in between. The CDR3 length is 17 residues. Germline V gives CDR1 LNHNV, CDR2 YYDKDF (reference sequence). Genomic DNA acted as the template from which TCR beta VDJ combination and CDR3 sequence profiling were carried out. TCRdb used MiXCR to reprocess the reads, holding one entry per CDR3 protein. In the table there are about 20,000 distinct CDR3 sequences, 40% of which are singletons. The chain recombines TRBV15 with TRBJ2-7, with D perhaps matching TRBD1 or TRBD2 (5 bases each). What was sequenced was CD8+CD57+ T cells sorted from PBMCs. The subset: bead-enriched CD8+CD57+ effector memory T cells from SAA patients. This receptor was identified in a human donor with aplastic anemia. In nucleotides, the CDR3 is TGTGCCACCAGCAGTCCCATCCTGGGACGCACTACCGACGAGCAGTACTTC. This encodes CATSSPILGRTTDEQYF.